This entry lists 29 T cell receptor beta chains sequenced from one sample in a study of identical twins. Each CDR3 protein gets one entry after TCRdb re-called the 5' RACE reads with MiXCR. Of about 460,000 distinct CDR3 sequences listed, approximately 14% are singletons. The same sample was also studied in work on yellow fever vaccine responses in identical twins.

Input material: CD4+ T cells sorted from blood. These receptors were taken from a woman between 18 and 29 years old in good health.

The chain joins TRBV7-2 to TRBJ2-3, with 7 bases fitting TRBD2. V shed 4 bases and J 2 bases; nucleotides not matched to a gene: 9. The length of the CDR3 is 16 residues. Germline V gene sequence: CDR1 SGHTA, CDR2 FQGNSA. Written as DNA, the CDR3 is TGTGCCAGCAGCTCACCATTGAGCGGGATCACAGATACGCAGTATTTT. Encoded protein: CASSSPLSGITDTQYF.

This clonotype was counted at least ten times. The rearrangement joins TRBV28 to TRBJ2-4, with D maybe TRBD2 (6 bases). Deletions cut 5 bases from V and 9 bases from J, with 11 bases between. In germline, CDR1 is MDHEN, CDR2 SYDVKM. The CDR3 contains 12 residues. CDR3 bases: TGTGCCAGCAGTCCGCTGGGGGGCATTCAGTACTTC. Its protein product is CASSPLGGIQYF.

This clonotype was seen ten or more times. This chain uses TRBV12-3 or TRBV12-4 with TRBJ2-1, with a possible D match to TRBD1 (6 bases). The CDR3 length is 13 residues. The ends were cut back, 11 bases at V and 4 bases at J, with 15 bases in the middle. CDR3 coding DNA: TGTGCCGGCTCGAAGGGGGAGTACAATGAGCAGTTCTTC. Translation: CAGSKGEYNEQFF.

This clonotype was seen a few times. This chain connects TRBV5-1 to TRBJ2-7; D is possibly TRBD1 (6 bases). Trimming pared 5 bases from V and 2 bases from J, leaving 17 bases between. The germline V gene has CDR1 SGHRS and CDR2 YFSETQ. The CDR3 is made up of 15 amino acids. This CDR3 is CASRHNTDRTYEQYF. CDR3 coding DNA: TGCGCCAGCAGACATAACACCGACAGGACCTACGAGCAGTACTTC.

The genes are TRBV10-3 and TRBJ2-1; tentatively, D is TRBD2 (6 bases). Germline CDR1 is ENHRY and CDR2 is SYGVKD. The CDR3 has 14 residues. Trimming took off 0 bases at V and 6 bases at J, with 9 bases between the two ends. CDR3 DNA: TGTGCCATCAGTGAGTCGACGGGACTCAATGAGCAGTTCTTC. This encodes CAISESTGLNEQFF.

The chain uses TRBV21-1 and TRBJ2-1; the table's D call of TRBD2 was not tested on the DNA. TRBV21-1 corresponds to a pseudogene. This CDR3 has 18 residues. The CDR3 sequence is CASSNVSRSPDSYNEQFF. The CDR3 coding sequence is TGTGCCAGCAGCAATGTATCGAGGAGCCCAGACTCCTACAATGAGCAGTTCTTC.

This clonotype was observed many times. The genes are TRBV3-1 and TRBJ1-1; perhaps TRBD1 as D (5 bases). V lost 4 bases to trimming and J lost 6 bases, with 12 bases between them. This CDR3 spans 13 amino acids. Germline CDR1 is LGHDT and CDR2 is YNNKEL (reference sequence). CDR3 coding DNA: TGTGCCAGCAGCCCCCTGGGACGGGCTGAAGCTTTCTTT. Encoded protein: CASSPLGRAEAFF.

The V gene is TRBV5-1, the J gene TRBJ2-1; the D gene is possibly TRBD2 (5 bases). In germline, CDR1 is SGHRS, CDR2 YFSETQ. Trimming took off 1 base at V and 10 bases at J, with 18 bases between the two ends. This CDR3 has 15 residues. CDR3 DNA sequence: TGCGCCAGCAGCTTGAACGGGAACGTTGCGCACGAGCAGTTCTTC. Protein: CASSLNGNVAHEQFF.

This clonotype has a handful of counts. The CDR3 here is CASSYWGQGNNEQFF. CDR3 nucleotide sequence: TGTGCCAGCAGTTACTGGGGACAGGGTAACAATGAGCAGTTCTTC. The chain recombines TRBV6-2 or TRBV6-3 with TRBJ2-1; 9 nucleotides match TRBD1. The V gene end was trimmed by 1 base and the J gene end by 5 bases; junction bases not matched to a gene: 3. The CDR3 has 15 residues. CDR1 is MNHEY and CDR2 is SVGEGT in the germline V gene.

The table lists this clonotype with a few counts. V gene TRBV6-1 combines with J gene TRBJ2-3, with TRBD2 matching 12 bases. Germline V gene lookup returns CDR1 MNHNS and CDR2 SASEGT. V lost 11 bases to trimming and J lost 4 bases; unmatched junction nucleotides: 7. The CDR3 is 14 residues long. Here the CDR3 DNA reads TGTGCCGGCACCCTAGCGGGAGGGGCAGATACGCAGTATTTT. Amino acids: CAGTLAGGADTQYF.

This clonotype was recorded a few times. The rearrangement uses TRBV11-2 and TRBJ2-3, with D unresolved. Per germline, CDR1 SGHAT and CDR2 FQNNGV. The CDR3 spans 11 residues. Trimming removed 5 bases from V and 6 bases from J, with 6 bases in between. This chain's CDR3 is CASSAGDTQYF. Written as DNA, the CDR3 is TGTGCCAGCAGCGCCGGGGATACGCAGTATTTT. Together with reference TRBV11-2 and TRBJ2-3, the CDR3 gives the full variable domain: EAGVAQSPRYKIIEKRQSVAFWCNPISGHATLYWYQQILGQGPKLLIQFQNNGVVDDSQLPKDRFSAERLKGVDSTLKIQPAKLEDSAVYLCASSAGDTQYFGPGTRLTVL.

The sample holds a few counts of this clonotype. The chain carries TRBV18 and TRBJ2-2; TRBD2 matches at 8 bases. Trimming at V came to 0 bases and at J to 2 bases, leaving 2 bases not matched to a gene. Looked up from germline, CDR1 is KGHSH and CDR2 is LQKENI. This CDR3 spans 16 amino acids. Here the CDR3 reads CASSPPRGGNTGELFF. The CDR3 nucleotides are TGTGCCAGCTCACCACCCCGGGGGGGAAACACCGGGGAGCTGTTTTTT.

DNA of the CDR3: TGTGCCATCAGTGACAGTAGCTCTGGGGCCAACGTCCTGACTTTC. Protein sequence: CAISDSSSGANVLTF. J is TRBJ2-6 and V is TRBV10-3; D remains unclear. The CDR3 runs 15 residues. Trimming removed 3 bases from V and 0 bases from J, with 6 bases in between. Germline CDR1 and CDR2: ENHRY and SYGVKD.

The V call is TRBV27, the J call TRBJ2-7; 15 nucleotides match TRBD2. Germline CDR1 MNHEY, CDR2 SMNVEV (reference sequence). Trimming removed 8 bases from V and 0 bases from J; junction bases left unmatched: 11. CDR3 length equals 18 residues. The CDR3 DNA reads TGTGCCAGCTCCGAGGGGACTAGCGGGGGGAGTAGCTCCTACGAGCAGTACTTC. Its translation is CASSEGTSGGSSSYEQYF.

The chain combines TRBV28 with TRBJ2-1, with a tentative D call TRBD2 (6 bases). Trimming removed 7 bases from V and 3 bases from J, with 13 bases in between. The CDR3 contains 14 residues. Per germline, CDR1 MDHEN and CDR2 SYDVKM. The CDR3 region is CASTPAGSYNEQFF. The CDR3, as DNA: TGTGCCAGCACCCCAGCGGGCAGCTACAATGAGCAGTTCTTC.

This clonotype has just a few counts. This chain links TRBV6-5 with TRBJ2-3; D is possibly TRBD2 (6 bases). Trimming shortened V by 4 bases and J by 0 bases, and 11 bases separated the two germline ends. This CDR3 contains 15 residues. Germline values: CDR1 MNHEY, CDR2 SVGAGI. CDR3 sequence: CASSLTRISTDTQYF. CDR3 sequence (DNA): TGTGCCAGCAGTTTGACTAGAATAAGCACAGATACGCAGTATTTT.

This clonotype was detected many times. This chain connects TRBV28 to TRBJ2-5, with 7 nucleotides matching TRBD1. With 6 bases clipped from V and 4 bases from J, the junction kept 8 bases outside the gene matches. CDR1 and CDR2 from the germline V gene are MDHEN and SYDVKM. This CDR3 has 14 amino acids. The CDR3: CASRVRQGRETQYF. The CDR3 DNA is TGTGCCAGCAGAGTTAGACAGGGTAGAGAGACCCAGTACTTC. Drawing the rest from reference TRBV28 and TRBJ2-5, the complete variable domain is DVKVTQSSRYLVKRTGEKVFLECVQDMDHENMFWYRQDPGLGLRLIYFSYDVKMKEKGDIPEGYSVSREKKERFSLILESASTNQTSMYLCASRVRQGRETQYFGPGTRLLVL.

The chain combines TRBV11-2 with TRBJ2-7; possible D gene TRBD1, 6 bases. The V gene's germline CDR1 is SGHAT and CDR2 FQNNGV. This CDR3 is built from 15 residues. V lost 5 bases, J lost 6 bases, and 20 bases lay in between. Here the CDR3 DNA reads TGTGCCAGCAGCGAACAGACAGGTGTGGGTGGCGAGCAGTACTTC. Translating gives CASSEQTGVGGEQYF.

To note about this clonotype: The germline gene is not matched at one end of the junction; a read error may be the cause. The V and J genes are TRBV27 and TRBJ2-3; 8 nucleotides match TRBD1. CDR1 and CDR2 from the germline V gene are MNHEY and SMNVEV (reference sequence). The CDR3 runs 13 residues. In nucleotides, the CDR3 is TGTGCCAGCAGCCCCACCTTCAGGGGGCTTCAGAATTTT. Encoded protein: CASSPTFRGLQNF.

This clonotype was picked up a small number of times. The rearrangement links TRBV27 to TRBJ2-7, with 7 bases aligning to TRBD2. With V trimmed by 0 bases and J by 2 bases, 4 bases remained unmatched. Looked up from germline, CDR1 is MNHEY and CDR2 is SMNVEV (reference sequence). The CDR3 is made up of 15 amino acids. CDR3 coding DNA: TGTGCCAGCAGTTTATCGGGGGGGATTCCCTACGAGCAGTACTTC. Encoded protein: CASSLSGGIPYEQYF.

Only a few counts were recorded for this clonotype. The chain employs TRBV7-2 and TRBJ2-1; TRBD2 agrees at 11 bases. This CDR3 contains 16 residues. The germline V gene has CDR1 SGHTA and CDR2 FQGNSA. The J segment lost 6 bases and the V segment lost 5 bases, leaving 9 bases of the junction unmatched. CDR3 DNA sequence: TGTGCCAGCAGCCTACAAGCTAGCGGGGGGCCCAATGAGCAGTTCTTC. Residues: CASSLQASGGPNEQFF.

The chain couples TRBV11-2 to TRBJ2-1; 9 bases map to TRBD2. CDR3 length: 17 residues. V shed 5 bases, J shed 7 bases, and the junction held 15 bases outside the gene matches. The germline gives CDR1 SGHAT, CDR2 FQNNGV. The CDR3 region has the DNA TGTGCCAGCAGCCCCTGGGGTAGCGGGAGTAGGAGGAATGAGCAGTTCTTC. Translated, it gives CASSPWGSGSRRNEQFF. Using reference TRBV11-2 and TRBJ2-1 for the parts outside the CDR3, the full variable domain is EAGVAQSPRYKIIEKRQSVAFWCNPISGHATLYWYQQILGQGPKLLIQFQNNGVVDDSQLPKDRFSAERLKGVDSTLKIQPAKLEDSAVYLCASSPWGSGSRRNEQFFGPGTRLTVL.

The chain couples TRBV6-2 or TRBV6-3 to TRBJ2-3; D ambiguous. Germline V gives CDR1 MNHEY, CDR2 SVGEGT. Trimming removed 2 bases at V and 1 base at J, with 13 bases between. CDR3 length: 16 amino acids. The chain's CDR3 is CASSYTIRIGTDTQYF. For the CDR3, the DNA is TGTGCCAGCAGTTACACAATCCGGATCGGCACAGATACGCAGTATTTT.

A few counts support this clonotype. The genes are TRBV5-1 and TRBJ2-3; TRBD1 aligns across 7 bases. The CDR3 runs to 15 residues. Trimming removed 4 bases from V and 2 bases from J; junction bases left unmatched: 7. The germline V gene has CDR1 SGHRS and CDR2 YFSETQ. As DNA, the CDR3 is TGCGCCAGCAGCGCGAGGACAGGAGTCACAGATACGCAGTATTTT. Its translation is CASSARTGVTDTQYF.

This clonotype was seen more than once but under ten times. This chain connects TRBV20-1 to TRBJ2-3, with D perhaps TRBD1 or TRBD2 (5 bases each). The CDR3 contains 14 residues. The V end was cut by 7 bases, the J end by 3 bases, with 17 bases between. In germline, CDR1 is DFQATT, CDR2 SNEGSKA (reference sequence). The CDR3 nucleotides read TGCAGTGAGACAGACTACTCTGTTACAGATACGCAGTATTTT. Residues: CSETDYSVTDTQYF.

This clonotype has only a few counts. CDR3 in amino acids: CASSDSPGQGIFF. The CDR3 DNA reads TGTGCCAGCAGTGACTCCCCGGGACAGGGTATTTTCTTT. The J gene is TRBJ1-1, the V gene TRBV6-4; TRBD1 agrees at 9 bases. Trimming took 0 bases from V and 13 from J; bases not matched to a gene: 6. The CDR3 sequence is 13 residues long. Germline V lookup: CDR1 MRHNA, CDR2 SNTAGT.

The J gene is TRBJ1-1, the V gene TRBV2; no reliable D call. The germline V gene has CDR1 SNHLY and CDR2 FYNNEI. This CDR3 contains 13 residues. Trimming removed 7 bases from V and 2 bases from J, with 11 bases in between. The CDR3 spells CASKKAANTEAFF. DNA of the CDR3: TGTGCCAGCAAAAAGGCCGCAAACACTGAAGCTTTCTTT.

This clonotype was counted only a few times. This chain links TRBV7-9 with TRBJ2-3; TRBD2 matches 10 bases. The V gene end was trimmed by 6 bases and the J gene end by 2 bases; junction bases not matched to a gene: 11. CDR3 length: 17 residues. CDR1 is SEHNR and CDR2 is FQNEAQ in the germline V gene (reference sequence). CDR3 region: CASSPIAGTSATDTQYF. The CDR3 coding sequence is TGTGCCAGCAGTCCAATCGCCGGGACTAGCGCCACAGATACGCAGTATTTT.

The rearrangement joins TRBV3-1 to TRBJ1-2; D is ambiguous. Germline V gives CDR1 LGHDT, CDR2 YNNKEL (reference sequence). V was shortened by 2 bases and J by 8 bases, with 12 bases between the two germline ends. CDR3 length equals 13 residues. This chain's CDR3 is CASSQSGKEGYTF. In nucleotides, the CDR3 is TGTGCCAGCAGCCAATCCGGGAAGGAGGGCTACACCTTC.